This T cell receptor beta chain was found in a study of shared clonotypes between healthy human individuals. Germline loops: CDR1 MNHEY, CDR2 SMNVEV (reference sequence). Losses at the gene ends were 4 bases for V and 0 bases for J; bases not matched to a gene: 7. The CDR3 is 16 residues long. This clone has a count of ten or more. Other DNA sequences from this sample encode an identical CDR3 as well. Division of CD4+ cells produced a CD45RA+ naive subset and a CD45RA-negative memory subset. The table came from immunoSEQ multiplex PCR; TCRdb's copy has only in-frame clones and leaves some out. Here the sample spans some 1 million clones, around 75% being singletons.

The sequence came from a man aged 18 to 30 in good health. This sequence joins TRBV27 and TRBJ2-3; 7 positions match TRBD2. Material: memory CD4+ T cells sorted from blood. Subset reported: CD45RA-negative fraction. CDR3 DNA sequence: TGTGCCAGCAGTTCCCAAGAGCGGGGTAGCACAGATACGCAGTATTTT. This sequence encodes CASSSQERGSTDTQYF.